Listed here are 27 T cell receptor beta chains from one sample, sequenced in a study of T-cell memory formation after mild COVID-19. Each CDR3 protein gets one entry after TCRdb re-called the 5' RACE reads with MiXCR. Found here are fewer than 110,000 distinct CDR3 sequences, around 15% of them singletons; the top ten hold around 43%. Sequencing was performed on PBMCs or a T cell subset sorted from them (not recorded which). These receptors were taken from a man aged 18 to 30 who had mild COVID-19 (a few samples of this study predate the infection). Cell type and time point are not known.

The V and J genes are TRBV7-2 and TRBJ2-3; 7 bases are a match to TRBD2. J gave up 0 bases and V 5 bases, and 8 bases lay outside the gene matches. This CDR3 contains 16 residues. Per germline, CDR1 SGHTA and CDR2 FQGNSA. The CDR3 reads CASSITPGLSTDTQYF. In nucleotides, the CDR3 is TGTGCCAGCAGCATAACCCCGGGACTAAGCACAGATACGCAGTATTTT.

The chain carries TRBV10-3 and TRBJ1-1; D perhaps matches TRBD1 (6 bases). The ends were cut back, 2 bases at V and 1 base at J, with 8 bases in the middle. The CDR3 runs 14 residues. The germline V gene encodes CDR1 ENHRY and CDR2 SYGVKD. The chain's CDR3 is CAISEEGENTEAFF. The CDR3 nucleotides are TGTGCCATCAGTGAGGAGGGGGAGAACACTGAAGCTTTCTTT.

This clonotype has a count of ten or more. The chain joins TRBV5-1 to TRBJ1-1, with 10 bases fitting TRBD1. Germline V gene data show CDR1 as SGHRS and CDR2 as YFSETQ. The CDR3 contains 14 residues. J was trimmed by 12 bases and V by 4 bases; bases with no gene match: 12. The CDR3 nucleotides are TGCGCCAGCAGCAACCGGGACAGGGGACCTGAGCCTTTCTTT. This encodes CASSNRDRGPEPFF.

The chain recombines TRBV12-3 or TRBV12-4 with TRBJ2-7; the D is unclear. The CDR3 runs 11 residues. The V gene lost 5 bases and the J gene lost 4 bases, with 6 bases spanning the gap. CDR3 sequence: CASSVAYEQYF. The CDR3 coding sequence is TGTGCCAGCAGTGTCGCTTACGAGCAGTACTTC.

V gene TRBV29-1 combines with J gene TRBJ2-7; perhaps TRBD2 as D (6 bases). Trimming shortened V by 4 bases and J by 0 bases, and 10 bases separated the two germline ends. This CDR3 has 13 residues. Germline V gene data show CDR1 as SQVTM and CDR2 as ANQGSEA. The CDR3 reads CSVGGGNSYEQYF. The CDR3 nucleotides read TGCAGCGTTGGTGGGGGGAACTCCTACGAGCAGTACTTC.

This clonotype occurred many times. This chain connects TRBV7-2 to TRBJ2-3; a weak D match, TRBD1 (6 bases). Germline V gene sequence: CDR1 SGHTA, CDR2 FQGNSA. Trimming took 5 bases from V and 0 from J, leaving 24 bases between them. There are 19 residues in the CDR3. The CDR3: CASSKLSGTPPFSTDTQYF. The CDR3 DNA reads TGTGCCAGCAGCAAGCTAAGTGGGACACCCCCATTTAGCACAGATACGCAGTATTTT.

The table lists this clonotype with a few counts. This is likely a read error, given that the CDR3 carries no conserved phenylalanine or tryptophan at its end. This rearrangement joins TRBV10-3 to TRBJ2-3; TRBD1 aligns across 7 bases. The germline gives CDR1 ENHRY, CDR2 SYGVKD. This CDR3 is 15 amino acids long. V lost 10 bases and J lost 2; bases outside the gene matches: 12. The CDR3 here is CATLPGQRFTDTQYI. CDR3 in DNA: TGTGCCACGCTTCCGGGACAGAGATTCACAGATACGCAGTATATT.

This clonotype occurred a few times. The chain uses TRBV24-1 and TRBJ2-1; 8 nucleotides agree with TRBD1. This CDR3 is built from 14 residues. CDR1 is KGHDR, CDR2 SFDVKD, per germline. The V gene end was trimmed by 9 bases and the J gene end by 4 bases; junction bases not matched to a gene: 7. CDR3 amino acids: CATAVTGGYNEQFF. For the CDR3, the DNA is TGTGCCACCGCCGTCACAGGGGGATACAATGAGCAGTTCTTC.

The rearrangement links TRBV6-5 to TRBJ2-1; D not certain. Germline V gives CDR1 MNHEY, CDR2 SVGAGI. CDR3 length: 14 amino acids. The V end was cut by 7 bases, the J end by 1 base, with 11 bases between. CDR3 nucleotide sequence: TGTGCCAGCACCACTGACGGTTCCTACAATGAGCAGTTCTTC. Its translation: CASTTDGSYNEQFF.

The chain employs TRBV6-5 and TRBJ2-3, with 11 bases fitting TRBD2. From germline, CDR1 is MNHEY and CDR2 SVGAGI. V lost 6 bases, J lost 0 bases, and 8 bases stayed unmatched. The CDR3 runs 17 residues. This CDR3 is CASRWSSGGLSTDTQYF. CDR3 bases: TGTGCCAGCAGGTGGTCTAGCGGGGGGCTTAGCACAGATACGCAGTATTTT.

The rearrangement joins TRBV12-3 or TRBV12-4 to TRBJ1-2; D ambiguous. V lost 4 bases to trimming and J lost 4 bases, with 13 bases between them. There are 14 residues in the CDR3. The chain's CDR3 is CASSSSPAPYGYTF. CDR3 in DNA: TGTGCCAGCAGTTCCTCCCCAGCTCCCTATGGCTACACCTTC.

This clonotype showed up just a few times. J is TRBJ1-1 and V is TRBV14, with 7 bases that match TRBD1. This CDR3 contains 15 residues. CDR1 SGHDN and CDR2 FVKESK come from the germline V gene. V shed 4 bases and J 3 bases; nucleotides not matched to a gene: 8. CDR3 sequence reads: CASSLIEGADTEAFF. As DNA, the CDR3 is TGTGCCAGCAGCCTTATTGAGGGGGCGGACACTGAAGCTTTCTTT.

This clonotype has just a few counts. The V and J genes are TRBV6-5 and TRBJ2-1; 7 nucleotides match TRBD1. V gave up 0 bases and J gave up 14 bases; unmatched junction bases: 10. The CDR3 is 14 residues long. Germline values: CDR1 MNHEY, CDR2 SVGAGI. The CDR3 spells CASSYSGVRDSKFF. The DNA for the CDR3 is TGTGCCAGCAGTTACTCAGGGGTCCGGGACAGTAAGTTCTTC.

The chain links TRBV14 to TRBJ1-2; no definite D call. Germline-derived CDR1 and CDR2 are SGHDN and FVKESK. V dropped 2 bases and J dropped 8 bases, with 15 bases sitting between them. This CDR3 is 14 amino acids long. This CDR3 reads CASSQLALPYGYTF. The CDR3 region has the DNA TGTGCCAGCAGCCAACTCGCACTACCGTACGGCTACACCTTC.

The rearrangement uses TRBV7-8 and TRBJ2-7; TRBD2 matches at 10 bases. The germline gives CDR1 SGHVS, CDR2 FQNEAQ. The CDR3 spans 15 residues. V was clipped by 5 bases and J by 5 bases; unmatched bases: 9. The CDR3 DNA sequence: TGTGCCAGCAGCCCAGAAGCGGGGGGGACCCACGAGCAGTACTTC. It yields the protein CASSPEAGGTHEQYF.

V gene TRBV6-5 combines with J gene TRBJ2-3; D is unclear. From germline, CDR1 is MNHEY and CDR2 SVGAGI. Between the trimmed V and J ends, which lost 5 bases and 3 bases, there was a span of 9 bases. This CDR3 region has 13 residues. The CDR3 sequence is CASSQLETDTQYF. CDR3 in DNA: TGTGCCAGCAGTCAGCTAGAGACAGATACGCAGTATTTT.

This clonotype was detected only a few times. CDR3 sequence (DNA): TGTGCCAGCAGCTCCGGACCGACCTACAATGAGCAGTTCTTC. Translated: CASSSGPTYNEQFF. The chain employs TRBV7-3 and TRBJ2-1, with unresolved D. The CDR3 consists of 14 residues. The germline V gene has CDR1 SGHTA and CDR2 FQGTGA. Trimming stripped 4 bases from V and 2 bases from J, with 9 bases between.

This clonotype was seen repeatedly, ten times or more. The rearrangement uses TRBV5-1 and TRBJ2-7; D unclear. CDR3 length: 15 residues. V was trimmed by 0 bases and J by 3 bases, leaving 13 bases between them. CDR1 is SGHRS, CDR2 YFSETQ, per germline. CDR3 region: CASSLDRDQFYEQYF. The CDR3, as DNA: TGCGCCAGCAGCTTGGACAGAGACCAATTCTACGAGCAGTACTTC.

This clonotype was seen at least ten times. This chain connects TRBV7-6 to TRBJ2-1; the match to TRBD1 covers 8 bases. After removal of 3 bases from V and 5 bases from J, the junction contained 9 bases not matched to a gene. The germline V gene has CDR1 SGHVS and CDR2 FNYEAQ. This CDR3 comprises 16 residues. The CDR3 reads CASSLPLEDRDNEQFF. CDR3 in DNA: TGTGCCAGCAGCTTGCCGCTGGAGGACAGGGACAATGAGCAGTTCTTC.

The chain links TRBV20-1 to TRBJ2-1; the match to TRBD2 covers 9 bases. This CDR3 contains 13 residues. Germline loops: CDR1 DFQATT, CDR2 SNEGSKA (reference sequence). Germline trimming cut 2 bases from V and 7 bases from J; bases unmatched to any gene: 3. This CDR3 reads CSARSAGGNEQFF. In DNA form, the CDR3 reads TGCAGTGCTAGATCAGCGGGGGGTAATGAGCAGTTCTTC.

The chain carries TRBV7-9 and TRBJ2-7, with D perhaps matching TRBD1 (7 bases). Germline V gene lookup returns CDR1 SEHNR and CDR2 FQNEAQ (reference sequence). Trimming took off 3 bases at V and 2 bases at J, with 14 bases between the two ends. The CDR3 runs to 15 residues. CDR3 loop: CASSFPGGIPYEQYF. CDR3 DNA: TGTGCCAGCAGCTTCCCAGGGGGGATTCCCTACGAGCAGTACTTC. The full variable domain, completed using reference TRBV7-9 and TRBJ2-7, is DTGVSQNPRHKITKRGQNVTFRCDPISEHNRLYWYRQTLGQGPEFLTYFQNEAQLEKSRLLSDRFSAERPKGSFSTLEIQRTEQGDSAMYLCASSFPGGIPYEQYFGPGTRLTVT.

This chain's CDR3 is CASSLEGLYNEQFF. Here the CDR3 DNA reads TGTGCCAGCAGCTTAGAAGGCCTCTACAATGAGCAGTTCTTC. The chain joins TRBV11-2 to TRBJ2-1; D is uncertain. Between the trimmed V and J ends, which lost 0 bases and 3 bases, there was a span of 6 bases. The CDR3 is 14 residues long. Germline V gene data show CDR1 as SGHAT and CDR2 as FQNNGV.

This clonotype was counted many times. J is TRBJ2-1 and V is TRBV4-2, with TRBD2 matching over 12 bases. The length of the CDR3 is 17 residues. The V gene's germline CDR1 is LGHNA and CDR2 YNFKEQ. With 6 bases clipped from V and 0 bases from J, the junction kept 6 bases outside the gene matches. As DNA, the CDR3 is TGTGCCAGCAGTTCTAGGACTAGCGGGGTCTCCTACAATGAGCAGTTCTTC. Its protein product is CASSSRTSGVSYNEQFF.

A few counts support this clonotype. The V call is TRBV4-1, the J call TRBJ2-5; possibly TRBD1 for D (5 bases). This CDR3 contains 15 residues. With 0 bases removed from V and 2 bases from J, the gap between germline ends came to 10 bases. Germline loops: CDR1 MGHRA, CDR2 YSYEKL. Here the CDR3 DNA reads TGCGCCAGCAGCCAAGACCCCCCAGGGCAAGAGACCCAGTACTTC. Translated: CASSQDPPGQETQYF.

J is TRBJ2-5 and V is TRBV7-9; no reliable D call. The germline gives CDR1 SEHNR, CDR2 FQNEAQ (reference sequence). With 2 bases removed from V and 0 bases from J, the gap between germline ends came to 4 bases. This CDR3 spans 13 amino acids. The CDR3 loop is CASSLSYQETQYF. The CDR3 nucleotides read TGTGCCAGCAGCTTATCTTACCAAGAGACCCAGTACTTC.

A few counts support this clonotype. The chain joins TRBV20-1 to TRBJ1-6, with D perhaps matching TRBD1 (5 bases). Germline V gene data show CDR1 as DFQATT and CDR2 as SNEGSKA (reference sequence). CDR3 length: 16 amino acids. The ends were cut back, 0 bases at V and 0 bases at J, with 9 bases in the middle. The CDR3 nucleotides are TGCAGTGCTAGAGACGTAGGGGCCTCCTATAATTCACCCCTCCACTTT. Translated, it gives CSARDVGASYNSPLHF.

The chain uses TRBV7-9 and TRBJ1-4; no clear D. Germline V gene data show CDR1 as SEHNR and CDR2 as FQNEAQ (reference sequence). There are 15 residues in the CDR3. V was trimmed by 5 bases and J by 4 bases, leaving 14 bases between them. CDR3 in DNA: TGTGCCAGCAGCCGCGGCAGACCCCTTAATGAAAAACTGTTTTTT. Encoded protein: CASSRGRPLNEKLFF.